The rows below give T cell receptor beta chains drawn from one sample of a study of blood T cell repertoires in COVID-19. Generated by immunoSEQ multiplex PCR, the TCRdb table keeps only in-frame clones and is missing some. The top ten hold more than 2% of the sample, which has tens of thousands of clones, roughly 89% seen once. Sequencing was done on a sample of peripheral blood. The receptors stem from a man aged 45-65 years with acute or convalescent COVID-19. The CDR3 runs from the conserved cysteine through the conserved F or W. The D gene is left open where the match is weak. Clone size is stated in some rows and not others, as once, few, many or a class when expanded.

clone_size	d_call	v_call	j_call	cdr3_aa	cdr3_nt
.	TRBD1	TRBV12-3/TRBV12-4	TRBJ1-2	CASSLGQILGYTF	TGTGCCAGCAGTTTGGGACAGATCCTGGGCTACACCTTC
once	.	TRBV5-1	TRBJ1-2	CASSLGAGYTF	TGCGCCAGCAGCTTGGGCGCTGGCTACACCTTC
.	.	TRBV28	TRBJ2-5	CASKLGQGRKEETQYF	TGTGCCAGCAAGTTGGGCCAGGGGAGAAAGGAAGAGACCCAGTACTTC
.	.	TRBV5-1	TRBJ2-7	CASSLTGTGSSYEQYF	TGCGCCAGCAGCCTTACCGGGACTGGAAGCTCCTACGAGCAGTACTTC
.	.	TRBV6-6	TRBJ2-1	CASGSYNEQFF	TGTGCCAGCGGGAGCTACAATGAGCAGTTCTTC
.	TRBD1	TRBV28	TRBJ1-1	CASSTSGQGVGAEAFF	TGTGCCAGCAGTACCTCGGGACAGGGCGTAGGTGCTGAAGCTTTCTTT
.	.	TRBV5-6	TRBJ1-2	CASSSGPEAGIGYTF	TGTGCCAGCAGCTCCGGTCCGGAGGCAGGTATTGGCTACACCTTC
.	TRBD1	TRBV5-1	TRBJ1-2	CASSFTGEFDYTF	TGCGCCAGCAGCTTTACAGGGGAGTTTGACTACACCTTC
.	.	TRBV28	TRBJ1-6	CASSPGLLGNSPLHF	TGTGCCAGCAGTCCGGGACTCCTGGGCAATTCACCCCTCCACTTT
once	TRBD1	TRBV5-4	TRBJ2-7	CASSPGTGGWDEQYF	TGTGCCAGCAGCCCCGGGACAGGGGGCTGGGACGAGCAGTACTTC
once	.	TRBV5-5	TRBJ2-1	CASSLGPQGGNEQFF	TGTGCCAGCAGCTTAGGACCCCAAGGCGGGAATGAGCAGTTCTTC
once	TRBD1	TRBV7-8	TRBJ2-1	CASSSLQGFGEQFF	TGTGCCAGCAGCTCATTACAGGGGTTCGGTGAGCAGTTCTTC
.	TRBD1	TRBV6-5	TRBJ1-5	CASSSDRGSNQPQHF	TGTGCCAGCAGTTCAGACAGGGGAAGCAATCAGCCCCAGCATTTT
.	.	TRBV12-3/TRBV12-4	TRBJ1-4	CASSSDSYEKLFF	TGTGCCAGCAGTTCGGACAGTTATGAAAAACTGTTTTTT